These T cell receptor beta chains were read from a single sample in a study of cytomegalovirus exposure and HLA in healthy donors. Generated by immunoSEQ multiplex PCR, the TCRdb table keeps only in-frame clones and is missing some. The sample lists some 150,000 clones, approximately 79% occurring once. Sequencing was done on a sample of PBMCs. The receptors come from a young man in good health and CMV-seropositive. CDR3s include the opening cysteine and the closing phenylalanine or tryptophan. Fields, in order: V gene, clone size, J gene, D gene, CDR3 DNA, CDR3 protein. D genes are given only for firm matches. Clone size is given for some rows only: seen once, a few or many times, or a class if the clone is expanded.

TRBV7-2	.	TRBJ2-5	.	TGTGCCAGCAGCTTAAACGAGGAGACCCAGTACTTC	CASSLNEETQYF
TRBV7-8	few	TRBJ1-5	TRBD1	TGTGCCAGCAGTTGGGACAGTAGCAATCAGCCCCAGCATTTT	CASSWDSSNQPQHF
TRBV4-2	.	TRBJ1-2	.	TGTGCCAGCAGCCAAGTTAACCCAGGCAGGGACTCCTATGGCTACACCTTC	CASSQVNPGRDSYGYTF
TRBV29-1	.	TRBJ2-7	TRBD2	TGCAGCGCTGGCCCCGGGGGGAGCTCCTACGAGCAGTACTTC	CSAGPGGSSYEQYF
TRBV19	.	TRBJ1-4	TRBD1	TGTGCCAGTAGTGACAGGGGGCATGAAAAACTGTTTTTT	CASSDRGHEKLFF
TRBV18	.	TRBJ1-4	.	TGTGCCAGCTCGGATGCACTCGGGAAGAATGAAAAACTGTTTTTT	CASSDALGKNEKLFF
TRBV2	.	TRBJ2-7	TRBD2	TGTGCCAGCAGGGACGGACTAGCGGGGGGGCCCACAAGGGAGCAGTACTTC	CASRDGLAGGPTREQYF
TRBV11-2	.	TRBJ2-1	TRBD2	TGTGCCAGCAGCGGAGACAGGGCCTCCGTGACTAGCGGGAGAAATGAGCAGTTCTTC	CASSGDRASVTSGRNEQFF
TRBV19	.	TRBJ2-6	.	TGTGCCAGTAGTATTAATCTCTCTGGGGCCAACGTCCTGACTTTC	CASSINLSGANVLTF
TRBV5-1	.	TRBJ1-1	.	TGCGCCAGCAGCTTTTCAGGGGCTGGGACTGAAGCTTTCTTT	CASSFSGAGTEAFF
TRBV27	.	TRBJ2-1	.	TGTGCCAGCTCCCGGGCGGGTCTAGCCGCGGTCTTC	CASSRAGLAAVF
TRBV5-1	.	TRBJ2-3	TRBD2	TGCGCCAGCAGCTCGGGACTAGCGGGAGCAGATACGCAGTATTTT	CASSSGLAGADTQYF